This record covers a single TCR beta chain. No antigen is known for it. This sample was taken from a study of CD8 T cells in ankylosing spondylitis. Study conclusions and caveats: Disease-linked clones were CD8+ and relatively rare in peripheral blood.

For TCR beta, libraries came from quantitative 5'-RACE with molecular barcodes. In TCRdb, the 5' RACE reads were re-called with MiXCR into one record per CDR3 protein. This sample has fewer than 200,000 distinct CDR3 sequences, with 9.5% to 10% found just once. The CDR3 runs 18 residues. Germline CDR1 is SGHVS and CDR2 is FNYEAQ. V lost 3 bases to trimming and J lost 10 bases; unmatched junction nucleotides: 19. The V call is TRBV7-6, the J call TRBJ2-1, with TRBD2 identical over 9 bases. The sample comprised blood, either unsorted or a sorted T cell fraction (not recorded which). The TCR sequence derives from a female donor with ankylosing spondylitis or in good health (not recorded which). The DNA of the CDR3 is TGTGCCAGCAGCTTGGACCCCTCTAAGCGGGAGGCCTCACAGGAGCAGTTCTTC. This sequence encodes CASSLDPSKREASQEQFF.